Here is one T cell receptor beta chain with its context. Libraries were prepared by immunoSEQ multiplex PCR; TCRdb keeps only in-frame clonotypes and omits some of them. The sample consists of roughly 370,000 clones, about 83% of them appearing once. This record belongs to a study of blood T cell repertoires in COVID-19. V shed 6 bases, J shed 7 bases, and the junction held 2 bases outside the gene matches. Germline values: CDR1 SNHLY, CDR2 FYNNEI. This CDR3 is 14 amino acids long. The cohort comprised adults aged roughly 18 to 95 years residing in approximately 25 US areas. The TCR comes from a woman in her forties or fifties who had recovered from COVID-19. The sequenced sample was PBMCs or T cells enriched from blood (not recorded which). J is TRBJ1-6 and V is TRBV2; 11 bases fit TRBD1. CDR3 region: CASRDRGQNSPLHF. For the CDR3, the DNA is TGTGCCAGCAGGGACAGGGGGCAGAATTCACCCCTCCACTTT.